A single sample gave rise to the 7 T cell receptor beta chains below, sequenced in a study of blood T cells in healthy people across ages. Together with a sample-barcoded 5' primer, a J-beta primer mix was included in a second PCR lasting about 6 to 11 cycles. TCRdb fed the 5' RACE reads into MiXCR, producing one record per CDR3 protein. Of around 1,500,000 distinct CDR3 sequences listed, about 40% are singletons. Sequencing was performed on blood. Receptors originate from a woman between 18 and 29 years old in good health.

This clonotype has a single count. This chain connects TRBV6-2 or TRBV6-3 to TRBJ2-1; D might be TRBD2 (6 bases). CDR3 size: 14 residues. Trimming cost V 2 bases and J 8 bases, with 13 bases left between them. Germline lookup yields CDR1 MNHEY and CDR2 SVGEGT. CDR3 in DNA: TGTGCCAGCAGTTACGCGGGGCCCGGGGATGAGCAGTTCTTC. Protein: CASSYAGPGDEQFF.

This clonotype was counted a few times. The chain employs TRBV19 and TRBJ2-3; TRBD2 matches 13 bases. Germline V lookup: CDR1 LNHDA, CDR2 SQIVND (reference sequence). V was clipped by 5 bases and J by 2 bases; unmatched bases: 7. The CDR3 runs 17 residues. CDR3 sequence reads: CASSPRTSGRPTDTQYF. CDR3 bases: TGTGCCAGTAGTCCGCGGACTAGCGGGAGACCCACAGATACGCAGTATTTT.

The CDR3 DNA follows: TGTGCCAGCAGCTCCCACGGGGGGGTTGCCTACAATGAGCAGTTCTTC. Protein sequence: CASSSHGGVAYNEQFF. The genes are TRBV7-9 and TRBJ2-1; TRBD2 matches 8 bases. Germline values: CDR1 SEHNR, CDR2 FQNEAQ (reference sequence). Trimming took 4 bases from V and 2 from J; bases not matched to a gene: 7. This CDR3 has 16 amino acids.

A few counts support this clonotype. The genes are TRBV12-3 or TRBV12-4 and TRBJ2-5; D is perhaps TRBD2 (5 bases). The CDR3 totals 13 residues. The V end was cut by 5 bases, the J end by 11 bases, with 18 bases between. For the CDR3, the DNA is TGTGCCAGCAGTGTTCCGGGAAACAATGAGCAGTACTTC. It yields the protein CASSVPGNNEQYF.

The gene calls are TRBV2 and TRBJ2-4; no firm D call. The germline gives CDR1 SNHLY, CDR2 FYNNEI. The V gene lost 9 bases and the J gene lost 0 bases, with 15 bases spanning the gap. The CDR3 sequence is 15 residues long. CDR3 sequence reads: CASQSYSGAKNIQYF. CDR3 sequence (DNA): TGTGCCAGTCAATCGTACAGTGGAGCCAAAAACATTCAGTACTTC. Full variable domain (remainder filled in from reference TRBV2 and TRBJ2-4): EPEVTQTPSHQVTQMGQEVILRCVPISNHLYFYWYRQILGQKVEFLVSFYNNEISEKSEIFDDQFSVERPDGSNFTLKIRSTKLEDSAMYFCASQSYSGAKNIQYFGAGTRLSVL.

The V gene is TRBV28, the J gene TRBJ1-6; 9 nucleotides agree with TRBD1. From germline, CDR1 is MDHEN and CDR2 SYDVKM. J lost 9 bases, V lost 2 bases, and 5 bases had no gene match. The CDR3 is 15 amino acids. Here the CDR3 DNA reads TGTGCCAGCAGTTTACCGACAGGGGGTTTTTCACCCCTCCACTTT. Its protein product is CASSLPTGGFSPLHF.

This chain connects TRBV4-1 to TRBJ2-1; D is unclear. This CDR3 region has 13 residues. V was shortened by 1 base and J by 9 bases, with 10 bases between the two germline ends. CDR1 is MGHRA and CDR2 is YSYEKL in the germline V gene. The CDR3 sequence is CASSQGETVEQFF. The CDR3 region has the DNA TGCGCCAGCAGCCAAGGAGAAACTGTTGAGCAGTTCTTC.